This entry is about one TCR beta chain. Its target is unknown. This entry belongs to a study of T cell clones after liver transplantation. Looking at the study overall: TCRbeta sequencing after a pre-transplant mixed lymphocyte reaction identified graft-donor-reactive clones, later tracked in post-transplant blood.

The study, taken as a whole, reports: In two subjects, few donor cells limited the measurable donor-reactive repertoire.

Germline CDR1 is MNHEY and CDR2 is SMNVEV (reference sequence). The CDR3 extends over 15 amino acids. V was pared by 2 bases and J by 11 bases, with 21 bases between. Profiled with immunoSEQ multiplex PCR; TCRdb holds only in-frame clones, not every one. The sample yields more than 7,000 clones, over 60% seen once. Unstimulated PBMCs were sorted into CD3+CD4+ and CD3+CD8+ populations. The source material was CD8+ T cells from blood, sampled before liver transplant. The origin of this receptor is a human donor who received a liver transplant. This chain connects TRBV27 to TRBJ2-5; D possibly matches TRBD1 or TRBD2 (5 bases each). The CDR3 loop is CASSLPPYIRGRQYF. CDR3 DNA sequence: TGTGCCAGCAGTTTACCCCCCTACATTCGGGGCCGTCAGTACTTC.